This passage covers 20 T cell receptor beta chains from one sample sequenced in a study of CD8 T cells in Susac syndrome. Roughly 0.45 to 1 ug RNA was reverse transcribed with random hexamers. MiXCR was run by TCRdb on the immunoSEQ multiplex PCR reads, yielding one entry per CDR3 protein. The data show 250,000 or so distinct CDR3 sequences, approximately 92% seen once. Sample: CD4+ T cells from PBMCs. These receptors all stem from a human donor with multiple sclerosis.

The rearrangement joins TRBV5-6 to TRBJ2-5; the D is unclear. Trimming took off 4 bases at V and 2 bases at J, with 21 bases between the two ends. The germline V gene encodes CDR1 SGHDT and CDR2 YYEEEE. There are 17 residues in the CDR3. CDR3 nucleotides: TGTGCCAGCAGCCCCCAAGGCGGTTCTGTCAAACAAGAGACCCAGTACTTC. As protein: CASSPQGGSVKQETQYF.

The CDR3 DNA reads as TGTGCCAGCAGGAAGATGGGGAACACTGAAGCTTTCTTT. Translated, it gives CASRKMGNTEAFF. This sequence joins TRBV11-2 and TRBJ1-1; the D is unclear. Trimming cost V 6 bases and J 1 base, with 9 bases left between them. The CDR3 is 13 amino acids. CDR1 and CDR2 (germline): SGHAT, FQNNGV.

V is TRBV6-2 or TRBV6-3 and J is TRBJ2-1; TRBD2 might be the D (7 bases). The CDR3 totals 17 residues. V lost 10 bases and J 4 bases, leaving 26 bases between the germline ends. Germline CDR1 reads MNHEY; CDR2 reads SVGEGT. The CDR3 region has the DNA TGTGCCACCAATGGAAACGGGGGGCCGAGTGGGTACAATGAGCAGTTCTTC. This gives the protein CATNGNGGPSGYNEQFF.

The chain has TRBV9 and TRBJ2-1; 7 positions match TRBD1. V lost 0 bases to trimming and J lost 9 bases; unmatched junction nucleotides: 3. CDR3 length equals 13 residues. CDR1 is SGDLS and CDR2 is YYNGEE in the germline V gene. CDR3 in amino acids: CASSVVEGAEQFF. The DNA for the CDR3 is TGTGCCAGCAGCGTAGTTGAGGGGGCTGAGCAGTTCTTC.

The chain is built from TRBV19 and TRBJ1-6, with no clear D. V was cut by 3 bases and J by 9 bases, with 12 bases left in between. Germline V lookup: CDR1 LNHDA, CDR2 SQIVND (reference sequence). The CDR3 loop spans 14 amino acids. CDR3 nucleotides: TGTGCCAGTAGTATCGGGTCGAGCTCTTCACCCCTCCACTTT. As protein: CASSIGSSSSPLHF.

The rearrangement links TRBV29-1 to TRBJ2-3; the D is unclear. Germline CDR1 and CDR2: SQVTM and ANQGSEA. The CDR3 is 13 amino acids. V was trimmed by 6 bases and J by 5 bases, leaving 15 bases between them. As DNA, the CDR3 is TGCAGCGTGGTTGAATTCGGATTAGATACGCAGTATTTT. The encoded protein is CSVVEFGLDTQYF.

The V and J genes are TRBV5-6 and TRBJ2-7; the D call may be TRBD1 or TRBD2 (6 bases each). The CDR3 has 16 residues. The germline V gene encodes CDR1 SGHDT and CDR2 YYEEEE. The V gene lost 4 bases and the J gene lost 7 bases, with 24 bases spanning the gap. The CDR3 sequence: CASSGASGASRAEQYF. The CDR3 nucleotides read TGTGCCAGCAGCGGGGCGTCGGGGGCTTCGCGGGCGGAGCAGTACTTC.

The chain uses TRBV2 and TRBJ1-6; D might be TRBD1 (5 bases). The CDR3 has 14 amino acids. CDR1 and CDR2 from the germline V gene are SNHLY and FYNNEI. V was clipped by 4 bases and J by 5 bases, with 9 bases between them. The CDR3 nucleotides read TGTGCCAGCAGTGCGCCGACAGATAATTCACCCCTCCACTTT. As protein: CASSAPTDNSPLHF.

This chain joins TRBV30 and TRBJ1-2; D is unresolved. The CDR3 covers 14 residues. Trimming removed 2 bases from V and 6 bases from J, with 16 bases in between. Germline CDR1 reads GTSNPN; CDR2 reads SVGIG (reference sequence). DNA for the CDR3: TGTGCCTGGAGTCTCACCCGGACGGCGGATGGCTACACCTTC. Amino acid sequence: CAWSLTRTADGYTF.

This sequence joins TRBV12-3 or TRBV12-4 and TRBJ1-1, with D possibly TRBD1 on 5 matching bases. V lost 0 bases and J lost 3, with 14 bases in between. The CDR3 has 16 residues. CDR3 residues: CASSLAGTPRDTEAFF. DNA of the CDR3: TGTGCCAGCAGTTTAGCGGGGACTCCGAGGGACACTGAAGCTTTCTTT.

The genes are TRBV27 and TRBJ1-6; D uncertain. Germline V gene sequence: CDR1 MNHEY, CDR2 SMNVEV (reference sequence). The CDR3 covers 15 residues. Trimming left V 7 bases short and J 6 bases short, with 16 bases between. CDR3 DNA: TGTGCCAGCAAAAACCGGCCCTCAGCTAATTCACCCCTCCACTTT. It encodes CASKNRPSANSPLHF.

The rearrangement uses TRBV27 and TRBJ2-7, with D perhaps matching TRBD1 (6 bases). The CDR3 has 17 residues. CDR1 and CDR2 from the germline V gene are MNHEY and SMNVEV (reference sequence). V was clipped by 4 bases and J by 4 bases, with 23 bases between them. This CDR3 reads CASSSLLGDKEPYEQYF. CDR3 DNA: TGTGCCAGCAGTTCCCTACTCGGGGACAAAGAACCATACGAGCAGTACTTC.

This chain's CDR3 is CASSDVDYNEQFF. The CDR3 DNA is TGTGCCAGCAGTGATGTGGACTACAATGAGCAGTTCTTC. The chain combines TRBV2 with TRBJ2-1; D is unresolved. CDR1 and CDR2 from the germline V gene are SNHLY and FYNNEI. V lost 3 bases and J 3 bases, leaving 6 bases between the germline ends. The CDR3 runs 13 residues.

This chain uses TRBV6-6 with TRBJ1-1, with D perhaps TRBD1 (6 bases). This CDR3 is 16 amino acids long. Germline V gene sequence: CDR1 MNHNY, CDR2 SVGAGI (reference sequence). Trimming removed 2 bases at V and 1 base at J, with 14 bases between. CDR3 nucleotides: TGTGCCAGCAGTTACGGGACCGGGACACAGAACACTGAAGCTTTCTTT. Residues: CASSYGTGTQNTEAFF.

The chain is built from TRBV6-1 and TRBJ1-2; D not resolved. This CDR3 contains 13 residues. V gave up 2 bases and J gave up 4 bases, with 8 bases separating them. CDR1 and CDR2 from the germline V gene are MNHNS and SASEGT. The chain's CDR3 is CASSETATYGYTF. The CDR3 bases are TGTGCCAGCAGTGAAACAGCAACCTATGGCTACACCTTC.

The V and J genes are TRBV10-3 and TRBJ1-3, with 9 bases matching TRBD1. This CDR3 comprises 15 residues. The V segment lost 6 bases and the J segment 0 bases; nucleotides outside the gene matches: 3. CDR1 and CDR2 (germline): ENHRY, SYGVKD. CDR3 sequence (DNA): TGTGCCATCAGCGGGACAGGGAACTCTGGAAACACCATATATTTT. It specifies CAISGTGNSGNTIYF.

The V and J genes are TRBV4-1 and TRBJ1-1; D call uncertain. The germline gives CDR1 MGHRA, CDR2 YSYEKL. The ends were cut back, 4 bases at V and 2 bases at J, with 8 bases in the middle. The CDR3 is made up of 13 amino acids. The CDR3 is CASSPPTNTEAFF. CDR3 in DNA: TGCGCCAGCAGCCCCCCCACTAACACTGAAGCTTTCTTT.

The chain couples TRBV20-1 to TRBJ1-5; 7 positions match TRBD1. The CDR3 extends over 15 amino acids. J gave up 6 bases and V 0 bases, and 8 bases lay outside the gene matches. In germline, CDR1 is DFQATT, CDR2 SNEGSKA (reference sequence). CDR3 bases: TGCAGTGCTAGAGATGGGAAGGGGGCTGTTCAGCCCCAGCATTTT. The encoded protein is CSARDGKGAVQPQHF.

The V gene is TRBV12-3 or TRBV12-4, the J gene TRBJ2-2; D assignment may be TRBD1 or TRBD2 (5 bases each). The CDR3 has 17 amino acids. V dropped 4 bases and J dropped 0 bases, with 15 bases sitting between them. The CDR3 nucleotides are TGTGCCAGCAGTTCCAAGCGGAGGACACCGAACACCGGGGAGCTGTTTTTT. The encoded protein is CASSSKRRTPNTGELFF.

V is TRBV12-5 and J is TRBJ2-4; TRBD1 aligns across 10 bases. Unmatched junction bases numbered 9, after V lost 5 bases and J lost 5 bases. The CDR3 has 16 residues. Germline CDR1 LGHNT, CDR2 FRNRAP. CDR3 protein: CASGPPGQGFENIQYF. The DNA for the CDR3 is TGTGCTAGTGGTCCACCGGGACAGGGGTTCGAAAACATTCAGTACTTC.